This T cell receptor beta chain was identified in a study of cytomegalovirus exposure and HLA in healthy donors. The study, taken as a whole, reports: The authors later found most CMV-associated TCR beta chains appeared HLA-restricted. Analysis was performed later, and it showed HLA-associated TCR beta chains to be more clonally expanded than equally common others. The authors enumerated over 150 TCR beta chains as linked to cytomegalovirus.

V lost 2 bases to trimming and J lost 4 bases; unmatched junction nucleotides: 10. This CDR3 is built from 18 residues. Germline assignment: CDR1 MNHNS and CDR2 SASEGT. Comments on this clone: Its cognate antigen is unknown.

The PCR contained 60 Vbeta and 13 Jbeta primers. In the original workflow: Later reanalysis found around 84 million unique TCR beta chains, 9 million to 12 million of them shared. Clones were sequenced by immunoSEQ multiplex PCR, and TCRdb holds only the in-frame ones, with some missing. That table furnishes V, J and clone size, whereas the DNA furnished D and trimming. The sample lists approximately 180,000 clones; around four fifths were seen once. The chain carries TRBV6-1 and TRBJ2-6; 8 nucleotides line up with TRBD1. This sequence was found in a woman between 45 and 60 years old in good health and CMV-seropositive. Sequencing input: PBMCs. Here the CDR3 DNA reads TGTGCCAGCAGTGAAATGGGGCAGGGGGCGTGGGGGGCCAACGTCCTGACTTTC. Its translation is CASSEMGQGAWGANVLTF.